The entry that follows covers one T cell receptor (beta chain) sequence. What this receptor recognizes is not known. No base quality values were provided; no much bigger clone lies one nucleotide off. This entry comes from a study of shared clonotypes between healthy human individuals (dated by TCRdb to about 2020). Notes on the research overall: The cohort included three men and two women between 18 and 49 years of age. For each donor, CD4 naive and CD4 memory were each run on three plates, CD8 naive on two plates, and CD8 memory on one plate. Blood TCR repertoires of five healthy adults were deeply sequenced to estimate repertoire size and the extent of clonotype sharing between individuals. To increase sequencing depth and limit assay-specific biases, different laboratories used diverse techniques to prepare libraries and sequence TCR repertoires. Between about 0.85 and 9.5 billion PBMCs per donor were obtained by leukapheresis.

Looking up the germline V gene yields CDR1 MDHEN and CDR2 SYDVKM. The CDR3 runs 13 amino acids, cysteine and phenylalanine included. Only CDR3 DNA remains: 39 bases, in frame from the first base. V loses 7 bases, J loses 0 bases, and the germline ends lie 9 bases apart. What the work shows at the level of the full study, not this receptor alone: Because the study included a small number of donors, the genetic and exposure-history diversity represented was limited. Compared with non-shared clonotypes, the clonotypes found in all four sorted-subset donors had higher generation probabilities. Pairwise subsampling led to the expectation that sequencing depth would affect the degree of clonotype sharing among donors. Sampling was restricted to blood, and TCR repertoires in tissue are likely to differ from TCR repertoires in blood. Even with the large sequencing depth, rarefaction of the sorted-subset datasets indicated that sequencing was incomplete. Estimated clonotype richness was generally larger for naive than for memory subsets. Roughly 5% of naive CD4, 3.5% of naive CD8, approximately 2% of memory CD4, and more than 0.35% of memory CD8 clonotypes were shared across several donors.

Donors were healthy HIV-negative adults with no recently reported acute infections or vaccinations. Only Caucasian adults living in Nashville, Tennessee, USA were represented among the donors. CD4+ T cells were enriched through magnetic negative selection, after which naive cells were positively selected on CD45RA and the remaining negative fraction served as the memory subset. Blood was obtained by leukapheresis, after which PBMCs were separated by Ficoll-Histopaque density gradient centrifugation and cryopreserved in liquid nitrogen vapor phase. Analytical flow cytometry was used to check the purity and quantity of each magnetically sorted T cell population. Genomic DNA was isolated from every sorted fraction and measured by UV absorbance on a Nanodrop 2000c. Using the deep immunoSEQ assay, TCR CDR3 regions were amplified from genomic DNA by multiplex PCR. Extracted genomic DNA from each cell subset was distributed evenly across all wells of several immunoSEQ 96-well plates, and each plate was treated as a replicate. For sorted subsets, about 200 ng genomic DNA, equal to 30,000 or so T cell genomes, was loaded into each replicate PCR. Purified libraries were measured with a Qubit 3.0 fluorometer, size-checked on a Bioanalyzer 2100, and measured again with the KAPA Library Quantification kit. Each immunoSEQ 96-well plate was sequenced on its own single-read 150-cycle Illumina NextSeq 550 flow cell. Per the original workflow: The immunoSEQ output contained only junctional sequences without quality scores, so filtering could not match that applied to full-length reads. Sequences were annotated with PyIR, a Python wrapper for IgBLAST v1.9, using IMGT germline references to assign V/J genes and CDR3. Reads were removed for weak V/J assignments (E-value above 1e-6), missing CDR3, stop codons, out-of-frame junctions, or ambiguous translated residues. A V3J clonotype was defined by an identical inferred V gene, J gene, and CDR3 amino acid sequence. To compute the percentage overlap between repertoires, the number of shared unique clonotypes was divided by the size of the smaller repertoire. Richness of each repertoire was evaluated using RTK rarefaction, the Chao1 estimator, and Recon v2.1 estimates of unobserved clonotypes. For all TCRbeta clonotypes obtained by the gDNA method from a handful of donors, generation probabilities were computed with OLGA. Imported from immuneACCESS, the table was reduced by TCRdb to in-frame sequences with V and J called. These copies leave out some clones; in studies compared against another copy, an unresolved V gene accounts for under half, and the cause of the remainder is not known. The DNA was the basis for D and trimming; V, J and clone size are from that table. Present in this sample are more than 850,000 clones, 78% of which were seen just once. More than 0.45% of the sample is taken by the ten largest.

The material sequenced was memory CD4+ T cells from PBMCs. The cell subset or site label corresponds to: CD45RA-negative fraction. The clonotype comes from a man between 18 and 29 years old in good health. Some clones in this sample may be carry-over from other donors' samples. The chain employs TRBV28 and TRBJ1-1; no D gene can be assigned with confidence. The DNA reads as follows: TGTGCCAGCACCTGGACGGTGAACACTGAAGCTTTCTTT. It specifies CASTWTVNTEAFF.